This TCR beta chain emerged from a study of blood T cell repertoires in COVID-19. Overall study: From T cells, B-cell-depleted T cells, or PBMCs came the material, which was cDNA or gDNA.

The repertoire was sequenced with immunoSEQ multiplex PCR; TCRdb's copy has only in-frame clones and lacks some. Among 140,000 or so clones, more than 65% were seen once, and the ten largest hold 8%. Deletions cut 8 bases from V and 0 bases from J, with 8 bases between. This CDR3 has 12 amino acids. CDR1 and CDR2 (germline): MNHEY, SMNVEV (reference sequence). V is TRBV27 and J is TRBJ2-7; D gene unclear. Sequenced: peripheral blood. The sequence derives from a human donor in a cohort sampled during active COVID-19. The CDR3 protein is CASPSYSYEQYF. For the CDR3, the DNA is TGTGCCAGCCCATCCTACTCCTACGAGCAGTACTTC.